A single sample is the source of the 29 T cell receptor beta chains below, sequenced in a study of OX40 agonist ivuxolimab in advanced cancers. Data came from immunoSEQ multiplex PCR; TCRdb stores just in-frame clones and leaves some out. This repertoire shows about 50,000 clones, about 89% found once; its top ten account for 10% to 15%. The sample was CD4+ or CD8+ T cells sorted from blood, taken in a trial of the OX40 agonist ivuxolimab. These receptor sequences come from an adult with an advanced solid tumor such as melanoma, head and neck, liver or kidney cancer.

The chain employs TRBV29-1 and TRBJ2-5; D uncertain. Per the germline V gene, CDR1 is SQVTM and CDR2 is ANQGSEA. The ends were cut back, 3 bases at V and 1 base at J, with 12 bases in the middle. This CDR3 has 14 amino acids. The CDR3 DNA sequence: TGCAGCGTTGAGGGCGGCAGCCTCCAAGAGACCCAGTACTTC. Its translation is CSVEGGSLQETQYF.

The chain links TRBV5-5 to TRBJ1-2, with D tentatively TRBD1 (6 bases). The CDR3 is 14 residues long. V was cut by 4 bases and J by 4 bases, with 14 bases left in between. The germline V gene encodes CDR1 SGHKS and CDR2 YYEKEE (reference sequence). In DNA form, the CDR3 reads TGTGCCAGCAGCAGGGGGGGCTCAGGCTATGGCTACACCTTC. Amino acids: CASSRGGSGYGYTF.

This clone was recorded once. This chain connects TRBV6-5 to TRBJ2-1; D is uncertain. This CDR3 spans 16 amino acids. V lost 2 bases and J lost 0, with 11 bases in between. CDR1 is MNHEY, CDR2 SVGAGI, per germline. The DNA for the CDR3 is TGTGCCAGCAGTTACGGTTCGGATTCCTCCTACAATGAGCAGTTCTTC. Its translation is CASSYGSDSSYNEQFF.

The J gene is TRBJ2-2, the V gene TRBV13; D is perhaps TRBD1 (7 bases). The CDR3 loop spans 15 amino acids. V gave up 4 bases and J gave up 7 bases, with 16 bases separating them. Germline V gene lookup returns CDR1 PRHDT and CDR2 FYEKMQ (reference sequence). Here the CDR3 reads CASSSTDRDFGELFF. CDR3 nucleotides: TGTGCCAGCAGCTCTACAGACAGGGACTTCGGGGAGCTGTTTTTT.

The chain combines TRBV6-6 with TRBJ2-3; TRBD2 aligns across 12 bases. CDR1 MNHNY and CDR2 SVGAGI come from the germline V gene (reference sequence). The length of the CDR3 is 14 residues. The trim removed 8 bases at V and 6 bases at J, leaving 6 bases unmatched. The CDR3 DNA follows: TGTGCCAGCCAGACTAGCGGGGGCGTGGATACGCAGTATTTT. Translated: CASQTSGGVDTQYF.

V gene TRBV4-2 combines with J gene TRBJ1-5; D ambiguous. Trimming took off 0 bases at V and 5 bases at J, with 11 bases between the two ends. CDR1 and CDR2 from the germline V gene are LGHNA and YNFKEQ. The CDR3 runs 15 residues. This chain's CDR3 is CASSQDAADYQPQHF. The DNA for the CDR3 is TGTGCCAGCAGCCAAGATGCGGCAGATTATCAGCCCCAGCATTTT.

The chain carries TRBV7-6 and TRBJ2-7, with 11 bases fitting TRBD1. There are 14 residues in the CDR3. V dropped 3 bases and J dropped 2; count of bases not matched to a gene: 0. From germline, CDR1 is SGHVS and CDR2 FNYEAQ. DNA for the CDR3: TGTGCCAGCAGCTTGGGACAGGGGGCCTACGAGCAGTACTTC. It is translated as CASSLGQGAYEQYF.

This CDR3 reads CASSQDWTEFSGNTIYF. The CDR3 DNA reads TGCGCCAGCAGCCAAGATTGGACAGAATTCTCTGGAAACACCATATATTTT. This chain links TRBV4-3 with TRBJ1-3; perhaps TRBD1 as D (6 bases). V lost 0 bases, J lost 0 bases, and 12 bases lay in between. The germline gives CDR1 LGHNA, CDR2 YSLEER. This CDR3 is built from 17 residues.

For this clone: One end of the junction is discordant with germline, which a read error may explain. V is TRBV19 and J is TRBJ1-6; D not resolved. This CDR3 contains 15 residues. Germline loops: CDR1 LNHDA, CDR2 SQIVND (reference sequence). The CDR3, as DNA: TGTGCGAGTAATGCGGGGTCAGGTGGTAATTCACCCCTCCACTTT. This codes for CASNAGSGGNSPLHF.

Concerning this clone itself: Its ends do not fully match the called genes, so a read error is possible. V usage is TRBV29-1 and J usage is TRBJ1-1, with D possibly being TRBD1 (6 bases). The CDR3 totals 15 residues. From germline, CDR1 is SQVTM and CDR2 ANQGSEA. The CDR3 DNA follows: TGCAGCGCTGAACCTACCGGGACATCGACTGGGGGGGCTTTCTTT. Its translation: CSAEPTGTSTGGAFF.

V gene TRBV9 combines with J gene TRBJ1-2, with 9 bases matching TRBD1. CDR3 length: 15 amino acids. Germline values: CDR1 SGDLS, CDR2 YYNGEE. With V trimmed by 0 bases and J by 2 bases, 2 bases remained unmatched. This CDR3 reads CASSVVGTGNYGYTF. The DNA of the CDR3 is TGTGCCAGCAGCGTAGTTGGGACAGGGAACTATGGCTACACCTTC.

The chain links TRBV9 to TRBJ2-7, with 13 nucleotides matching TRBD2. The CDR3 is 14 amino acids. Germline V gives CDR1 SGDLS, CDR2 YYNGEE. The V and J ends lost 4 bases and 7 bases, in that order; junction bases with no gene match: 5. The CDR3 here is CASSPTSGRQEQYF. The DNA for the CDR3 is TGTGCCAGCAGCCCGACTAGCGGGAGGCAGGAGCAGTACTTC.

This clone was seen only a few times. V and J are TRBV9 and TRBJ2-1; D might be TRBD1 (5 bases). The CDR3 contains 14 residues. V was clipped by 2 bases and J by 6 bases, with 12 bases between them. Germline assignment: CDR1 SGDLS and CDR2 YYNGEE. CDR3 region: CASSVPVRGNEQFF. In DNA form, the CDR3 reads TGTGCCAGCAGCGTCCCGGTAAGGGGCAATGAGCAGTTCTTC. Using reference TRBV9 and TRBJ2-1 for the parts outside the CDR3, the full variable domain is DSGVTQTPKHLITATGQRVTLRCSPRSGDLSVYWYQQSLDQGLQFLIQYYNGEERAKGNILERFSAQQFPDLHSELNLSSLELGDSALYFCASSVPVRGNEQFFGPGTRLTVL.

This clone has just one count. V usage is TRBV25-1 and J usage is TRBJ2-1, with D possibly TRBD1 on 5 matching bases. From germline, CDR1 is MGHDK and CDR2 SYGVNS. Trimming took off 1 base at V and 2 bases at J, with 9 bases between the two ends. CDR3 length: 15 residues. The CDR3 is CASSESGLPYNEQFF. The CDR3 DNA reads as TGTGCCAGCAGTGAATCAGGGTTACCCTACAATGAGCAGTTCTTC.

The chain has TRBV28 and TRBJ2-1; the match to TRBD1 covers 8 bases. CDR3 length equals 16 residues. V dropped 4 bases and J dropped 2; count of bases not matched to a gene: 7. CDR1 MDHEN and CDR2 SYDVKM come from the germline V gene. CDR3 nucleotide sequence: TGTGCCAGCAGTTCCATCCGGGACAGGACCTACAATGAGCAGTTCTTC. It specifies CASSSIRDRTYNEQFF.

Here the CDR3 DNA reads TGTGCCAGCAGTTTTGGGTATGATGAGCAGTTCTTC. It translates to CASSFGYDEQFF. The gene calls are TRBV28 and TRBJ2-1; D gene unclear. The ends were cut back, 3 bases at V and 8 bases at J, with 8 bases in the middle. Germline V gene data show CDR1 as MDHEN and CDR2 as SYDVKM. The CDR3 is made up of 12 amino acids.

This sequence joins TRBV5-4 and TRBJ2-7; 8 bases match TRBD1. The V segment lost 2 bases and the J segment 7 bases; nucleotides outside the gene matches: 5. The CDR3 length is 13 residues. Looked up from germline, CDR1 is SGHNT and CDR2 is YYREEE (reference sequence). CDR3 DNA: TGTGCCAGCAGCTTTGACAGGGGAGGAGAGCAGTACTTC. It specifies CASSFDRGGEQYF.

J is TRBJ2-7 and V is TRBV5-5; no firm D call. The CDR3 is 13 residues long. CDR1 SGHKS and CDR2 YYEKEE come from the germline V gene (reference sequence). V lost 2 bases to trimming and J lost 9 bases, with 15 bases between them. The DNA for the CDR3 is TGTGCCAGCAGCTTCACACTGTCGGTGGGGCAGTACTTC. Translation gives CASSFTLSVGQYF. Looking up the rest from reference TRBV5-5 and TRBJ2-7 gives the full variable domain: DAGVTQSPTHLIKTRGQQVTLRCSPISGHKSVSWYQQVLGQGPQFIFQYYEKEERGRGNFPDRFSARQFPNYSSELNVNALLLGDSALYLCASSFTLSVGQYFGPGTRLTVT.

Notes on this clone: This CDR3 fails to terminate in the conserved phenylalanine or tryptophan, so it likely reflects a read error. The chain recombines TRBV23-1 with TRBJ1-1; a possible D gene is TRBD1 (5 bases). TRBV23-1 is an ORF, and what it does is uncertain. The V end lost 4 bases, the J end lost 3 bases, and 12 bases lay between the germline ends. The CDR3 length is 14 residues. CDR3 region: CASSPLRDHTEAFS. In DNA form, the CDR3 reads TGCGCCAGCAGTCCACTCAGGGACCACACTGAAGCTTTCTCT.

The chain combines TRBV5-1 with TRBJ2-7; 9 bases are shared with TRBD1. The J segment lost 4 bases and the V segment lost 0 bases, leaving 8 bases of the junction unmatched. The germline V gene has CDR1 SGHRS and CDR2 YFSETQ. The CDR3 loop spans 16 amino acids. This chain's CDR3 is CASSLGLGQGGYEQYF. In DNA form, the CDR3 reads TGCGCCAGCAGCTTGGGTCTGGGACAGGGTGGGTACGAGCAGTACTTC.

This chain links TRBV4-3 with TRBJ2-5; D gene uncertain. CDR1 and CDR2 from the germline V gene are LGHNA and YSLEER. The CDR3 is made up of 13 amino acids. The V end was cut by 1 base, the J end by 1 base, with 4 bases between. The CDR3 sequence: CASSQAAQETQYF. The CDR3 nucleotides read TGCGCCAGCAGCCAAGCTGCCCAAGAGACCCAGTACTTC.

This clone was recorded once. The CDR3 DNA is TGTGCCAGCAGCGAAACAGAGTATGGCTACACCTTC. Translated, it gives CASSETEYGYTF. The rearrangement uses TRBV9 and TRBJ1-2, with D uncertain. Trimming removed 3 bases from V and 5 bases from J, with 8 bases in between. The CDR3 is made up of 12 amino acids. Looked up from germline, CDR1 is SGDLS and CDR2 is YYNGEE.

The V call is TRBV19, the J call TRBJ1-5, with D perhaps matching TRBD1 (5 bases). V gave up 3 bases and J gave up 4 bases, with 13 bases separating them. Per germline, CDR1 LNHDA and CDR2 SQIVND (reference sequence). This CDR3 spans 15 amino acids. The CDR3 protein is CASSIGRVVNQPQHF. As DNA, the CDR3 is TGTGCCAGTAGTATCGGCAGGGTGGTAAATCAGCCCCAGCATTTT.

This clone showed up just a few times. The rearrangement links TRBV28 to TRBJ1-5, with 9 nucleotides matching TRBD1. V was clipped by 6 bases and J by 1 base; unmatched bases: 10. The CDR3 consists of 17 residues. Germline CDR1 is MDHEN and CDR2 is SYDVKM. CDR3 protein: CASSGIQGAISNQPQHF. The CDR3 DNA reads as TGTGCCAGCAGCGGAATACAGGGGGCGATCAGCAATCAGCCCCAGCATTTT.

V gene TRBV4-1 combines with J gene TRBJ1-1; D is perhaps TRBD1 (5 bases). Trimming removed 6 bases from V and 5 bases from J, with 13 bases in between. The CDR3 contains 13 residues. Germline CDR1 is MGHRA and CDR2 is YSYEKL. CDR3 sequence reads: CASRRDFWTEAFF. The CDR3 nucleotides read TGCGCCAGCAGACGGGACTTCTGGACTGAAGCTTTCTTT.

This clone was seen a single time. J is TRBJ2-7 and V is TRBV27; maybe TRBD1 (6 bases). Per germline, CDR1 MNHEY and CDR2 SMNVEV (reference sequence). The CDR3 totals 14 residues. Trimming shortened V by 4 bases and J by 1 base, and 11 bases separated the two germline ends. The DNA of the CDR3 is TGTGCCAGCAGTTCCTGGGACAATTCCTACGAGCAGTACTTC. Protein product: CASSSWDNSYEQYF.

Remarks on this clone: An end of the junction does not agree with germline; a read error may underlie this. The chain combines TRBV4-3 with TRBJ2-1; 15 positions agree with TRBD2. This CDR3 region has 16 residues. The germline V gene has CDR1 LGHNA and CDR2 YSLEER. DNA for the CDR3: TGCGCCAGCAGCCAAGATAGTAGGACTAGCGGGAGGGCCAGGATCTTC. Amino acids: CASSQDSRTSGRARIF.

The V and J genes are TRBV9 and TRBJ2-7; D not certain. The CDR3 contains 12 residues. The germline gives CDR1 SGDLS, CDR2 YYNGEE. With 4 bases removed from V and 5 bases from J, the gap between germline ends came to 10 bases. DNA for the CDR3: TGTGCCAGCAGCTCAGCTCGCAACGAGCAGTACTTC. It translates to CASSSARNEQYF.

A few counts support this clone. This chain joins TRBV7-8 and TRBJ2-7; D unresolved. This CDR3 is 12 amino acids long. Germline CDR1 and CDR2: SGHVS and FQNEAQ. V lost 2 bases, J lost 6 bases, and 8 bases lay in between. The CDR3 is CASSLNLPEQYF. The CDR3 bases are TGTGCCAGCAGCTTAAATCTCCCCGAGCAGTACTTC.